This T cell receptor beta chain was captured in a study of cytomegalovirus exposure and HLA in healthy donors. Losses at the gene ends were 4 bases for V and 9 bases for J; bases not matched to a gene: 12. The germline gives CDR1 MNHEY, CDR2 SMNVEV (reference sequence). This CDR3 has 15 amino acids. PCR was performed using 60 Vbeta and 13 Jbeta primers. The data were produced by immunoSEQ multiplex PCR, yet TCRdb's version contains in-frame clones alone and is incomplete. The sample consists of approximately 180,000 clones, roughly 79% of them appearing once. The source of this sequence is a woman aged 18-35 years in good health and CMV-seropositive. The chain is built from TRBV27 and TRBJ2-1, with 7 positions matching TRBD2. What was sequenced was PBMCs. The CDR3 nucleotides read TGTGCCAGCAGTTATCCCCTAGCGGCGCTAACTGAGCAGTTCTTC. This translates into CASSYPLAALTEQFF.